This T cell receptor beta chain was recorded in a study of blood T cell repertoires in COVID-19. As for the study in general: COVID-19 samples from acute and convalescent phases originated in the United States, Italy and Spain.

Using immunoSEQ multiplex PCR, the repertoire was profiled, and TCRdb retains in-frame clones only, with some absent. Of 250,000 to 350,000 clones listed, approximately 80% are singletons. The CDR3 extends over 17 amino acids. V shed 3 bases and J 3 bases; nucleotides not matched to a gene: 12. Germline CDR1 MGHRA, CDR2 YSYEKL. This chain uses TRBV4-1 with TRBJ1-2, with 8 positions matching TRBD1. The TCR comes from a woman between 45 and 60 years old with active or convalescent COVID-19. Material for sequencing was peripheral blood. In DNA, the CDR3 is TGCGCCAGCAGCCACAGGAGCAGCGGACAGGGTGACTATGGCTACACCTTC. Translated, it gives CASSHRSSGQGDYGYTF.